These 17 T cell receptor beta chains originate from one sample sequenced in a study of Ad26.COV2.S vaccination and SARS-CoV-2 variants. Data came from immunoSEQ multiplex PCR; TCRdb stores just in-frame clones and leaves some out. The sample holds about 410,000 clones, less than 90% seen once. Treatment: roughly 18 received Ad26.COV2.S at low or high dose, single or two shots; about 5 received placebo; per-sample allocation not given. Material that was analyzed had been drawn on day 63 after the first vaccine or placebo injection. Sample: peripheral blood, taken in a trial of Ad26.COV2.S vaccine versus placebo. The receptors shown here come from a person between 18 and 60 years old who received the Ad26.COV2.S COVID-19 vaccine or a placebo.

This chain connects TRBV3-1 (or the pseudogene TRBV3-2) to TRBJ1-5, with D uncertain. CDR1 and CDR2 (germline): LGHDT, YNNKEL (reference sequence). V shed 0 bases and J shed 6 bases, with 6 bases lying between them. CDR3 length: 13 residues. The DNA for the CDR3 is TGTGCCAGCAGCCAAGAGCCAGCTCAGCCCCAGCATTTT. This gives the protein CASSQEPAQPQHF.

This clone was found many times. The chain uses TRBV7-9 and TRBJ1-4; 9 nucleotides agree with TRBD1. V was clipped by 4 bases and J by 7 bases; unmatched bases: 7. This CDR3 contains 15 residues. Per the germline V gene, CDR1 is SEHNR and CDR2 is FQNEAQ (reference sequence). CDR3 in DNA: TGTGCCAGCAGCTCCACCGACAGGGGGACTGAAAAACTGTTTTTT. This translates into CASSSTDRGTEKLFF. Full variable domain (outside the CDR3, taken from reference TRBV7-9 and TRBJ1-4): DTGVSQNPRHKITKRGQNVTFRCDPISEHNRLYWYRQTLGQGPEFLTYFQNEAQLEKSRLLSDRFSAERPKGSFSTLEIQRTEQGDSAMYLCASSSTDRGTEKLFFGSGTQLSVL.

The rearrangement uses TRBV5-1 and TRBJ2-1; 12 positions match TRBD2. Losses at the gene ends were 3 bases for V and 7 bases for J; bases not matched to a gene: 5. Germline assignment: CDR1 SGHRS and CDR2 YFSETQ. CDR3 size: 15 residues. The CDR3 here is CASSYLTSGGNEQFF. In DNA form, the CDR3 reads TGCGCCAGCAGCTACCTAACTAGCGGGGGGAATGAGCAGTTCTTC.

The genes are TRBV4-1 and TRBJ1-3; D unresolved. Per the germline V gene, CDR1 is MGHRA and CDR2 is YSYEKL. Trimming left V 2 bases short and J 0 bases short, with 14 bases between. The CDR3 extends over 17 amino acids. DNA for the CDR3: TGCGCCAGCAGCCAAATCGACGGACGGTACTCTGGAAACACCATATATTTT. Translation gives CASSQIDGRYSGNTIYF.

This chain links TRBV7-8 with TRBJ1-2; D perhaps matches TRBD1 (5 bases). Germline V gene lookup returns CDR1 SGHVS and CDR2 FQNEAQ. With 0 bases removed from V and 6 bases from J, the gap between germline ends came to 14 bases. The CDR3 is 15 residues long. CDR3 in amino acids: CASSLARAGAHGYTF. For the CDR3, the DNA is TGTGCCAGCAGCTTAGCGCGCGCTGGGGCTCATGGCTACACCTTC.

This clone was seen a handful of times. This chain joins TRBV2 and TRBJ2-2, with D possibly TRBD2 on 5 matching bases. Germline CDR1 reads SNHLY; CDR2 reads FYNNEI. Between the trimmed V and J ends, which lost 10 bases and 2 bases, there was a span of 14 bases. CDR3 length: 14 amino acids. In DNA, the CDR3 is TGTGCCACCCTCAGAGCGGAAAACACCGGGGAGCTGTTTTTT. Protein: CATLRAENTGELFF.

The CDR3 sequence is CSASWVTYNEQFF. The CDR3 DNA is TGCAGTGCTAGTTGGGTCACCTACAATGAGCAGTTCTTC. The V and J genes are TRBV20-1 and TRBJ2-1, with D unclear. The CDR3 spans 13 residues. Germline CDR1 is DFQATT and CDR2 is SNEGSKA (reference sequence). V dropped 3 bases and J dropped 2 bases, with 8 bases sitting between them.

The chain links TRBV2 to TRBJ1-5, with 12 bases matching TRBD1. The V gene's germline CDR1 is SNHLY and CDR2 FYNNEI. CDR3 length: 15 residues. With 6 bases clipped from V and 6 bases from J, the junction kept 6 bases outside the gene matches. This chain's CDR3 is CASRAGQGASQPQHF. The CDR3, as DNA: TGTGCCAGCAGGGCGGGACAGGGGGCTAGTCAGCCCCAGCATTTT.

The rearrangement joins TRBV12-3 or TRBV12-4 to TRBJ1-1; D is ambiguous. CDR3 length equals 12 residues. V lost 2 bases and J 7 bases, leaving 8 bases between the germline ends. CDR3 in DNA: TGTGCCAGCAGTTTATCTGGCGGTGAAGCTTTCTTT. Amino acid sequence: CASSLSGGEAFF.

The V call is TRBV15, the J call TRBJ1-5; 7 positions match TRBD1. V was pared by 5 bases and J by 7 bases, with 20 bases of the junction left unmatched. Germline V lookup: CDR1 LNHNV, CDR2 YYDKDF (reference sequence). The length of the CDR3 is 18 residues. For the CDR3, the DNA is TGTGCCACCAGCGCCGTAACAGGGGTTCTTGATCGAGGACAGCCCCAGCATTTT. It yields the protein CATSAVTGVLDRGQPQHF.

The chain joins TRBV6-1 to TRBJ2-7; no definite D call. The CDR3 totals 15 residues. Germline assignment: CDR1 MNHNS and CDR2 SASEGT. V was shortened by 1 base and J by 2 bases, with 12 bases between the two germline ends. The DNA for the CDR3 is TGTGCCAGCAGTGAAGTACTGTCGGACGCCTACGAGCAGTACTTC. Translated: CASSEVLSDAYEQYF.

The CDR3 region has the DNA TGTGCCAGCAGTCCGGACAGGGGCTACGAGCAGTACTTC. Protein product: CASSPDRGYEQYF. This sequence joins TRBV2 and TRBJ2-7; 9 nucleotides align to TRBD1. The junction had 2 bases not matched to a gene; V was cut back by 5 bases and J by 3 bases. Germline CDR1 SNHLY, CDR2 FYNNEI. The CDR3 is 13 amino acids.

This clone was detected only a few times. The sample contains more than one DNA sequence encoding this CDR3. This CDR3 reads CASSIDRNTEAFF. For the CDR3, the DNA is TGTGCCAGTAGTATCGATAGGAACACTGAAGCTTTCTTT. The V and J genes are TRBV19 and TRBJ1-1, with D uncertain. The germline gives CDR1 LNHDA, CDR2 SQIVND (reference sequence). This CDR3 is built from 13 residues. V was clipped by 3 bases and J by 1 base, with 6 bases between them. Full variable domain (outside the CDR3, taken from reference TRBV19 and TRBJ1-1): DGGITQSPKYLFRKEGQNVTLSCEQNLNHDAMYWYRQDPGQGLRLIYYSQIVNDFQKGDIAEGYSVSREKKESFPLTVTSAQKNPTAFYLCASSIDRNTEAFFGQGTRLTVV.

In this sample, this clone turned up once. The chain combines TRBV6-5 with TRBJ1-2; D possibly corresponds to TRBD1 (5 bases). Germline values: CDR1 MNHEY, CDR2 SVGAGI. The CDR3 has 11 amino acids. Between the trimmed V and J ends, which lost 9 bases and 11 bases, there was a span of 16 bases. CDR3 region: CASGEGGTYTF. The DNA of the CDR3 is TGTGCCAGTGGAGAGGGAGGGACGTACACCTTC.

The gene calls are TRBV4-3 and TRBJ2-1; the D is unclear. Trimming took off 0 bases at V and 3 bases at J, with 15 bases between the two ends. The length of the CDR3 is 17 residues. Germline CDR1 reads LGHNA; CDR2 reads YSLEER. The CDR3 here is CASSQELDAVSYNEQFF. In nucleotides, the CDR3 is TGCGCCAGCAGCCAAGAGCTGGACGCGGTAAGCTACAATGAGCAGTTCTTC.

V gene TRBV30 combines with J gene TRBJ1-6; D gene unclear. Germline V gives CDR1 GTSNPN, CDR2 SVGIG (reference sequence). V was cut by 0 bases and J by 5 bases, with 14 bases left in between. The CDR3 is made up of 16 amino acids. CDR3 region: CAWSVRIGRNNSPLHF. CDR3 nucleotides: TGTGCCTGGAGTGTACGAATAGGACGTAATAATTCACCCCTCCACTTT.

This chain joins TRBV19 and TRBJ1-1, with D perhaps TRBD1 (5 bases). Germline lookup yields CDR1 LNHDA and CDR2 SQIVND (reference sequence). The CDR3 sequence is 15 residues long. V dropped 8 bases and J dropped 0 bases, with 16 bases sitting between them. CDR3: CASSVGPIMNTEAFF. The CDR3 DNA reads TGTGCCAGTTCTGTGGGGCCCATCATGAACACTGAAGCTTTCTTT. The complete variable domain, with remaining parts taken from reference TRBV19 and TRBJ1-1, reads DGGITQSPKYLFRKEGQNVTLSCEQNLNHDAMYWYRQDPGQGLRLIYYSQIVNDFQKGDIAEGYSVSREKKESFPLTVTSAQKNPTAFYLCASSVGPIMNTEAFFGQGTRLTVV.